Sequencing of this TCR beta chain was carried out in a study of shared clonotypes between healthy human individuals. About this clone: The antigen remains unidentified.

Free of recent acute infections or vaccinations, the donors were healthy HIV-negative adults. Only Caucasian adults living in Nashville, Tennessee served as donors. Some clones are missing from TCRdb's copy, which holds only in-frame ones; the method was immunoSEQ multiplex PCR. The table records some 1 million clones, roughly 80% of them present only once. Study-wide results and caveats: There were few donors, and this limited the genetic and exposure-history diversity represented. An effect of sequencing depth on clonotype sharing among donors was expected.

The CDR3 extends over 21 amino acids. The specimen sequenced was memory CD4+ T cells sorted from blood. Stated subset: CD45RA-negative fraction. This sequence originates from a man between 18 and 35 years old in good health. V is TRBV12-2 and J is TRBJ2-7; the table's D call, TRBD2, was not checked against the DNA. TRBV12-2 counts as a pseudogene. In nucleotides, the CDR3 is TGTGCAAGTCGCTTAAAACCCGGGACTAGCGGGGGGCCTTCAAAAACCTACGAGCAGTACTTC. Residues: CASRLKPGTSGGPSKTYEQYF.